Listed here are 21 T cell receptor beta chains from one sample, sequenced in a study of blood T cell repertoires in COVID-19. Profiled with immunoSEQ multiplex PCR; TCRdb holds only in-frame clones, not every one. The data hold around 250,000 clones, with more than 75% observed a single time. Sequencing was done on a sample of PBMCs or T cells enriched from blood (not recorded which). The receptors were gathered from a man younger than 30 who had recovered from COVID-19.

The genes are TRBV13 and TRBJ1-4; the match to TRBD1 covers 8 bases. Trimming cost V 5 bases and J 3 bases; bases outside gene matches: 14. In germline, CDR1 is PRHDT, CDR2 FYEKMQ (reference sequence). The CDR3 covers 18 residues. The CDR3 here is CASSTRQGSVGANEKLFF. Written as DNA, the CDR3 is TGTGCCAGCAGCACCCGACAGGGGTCGGTTGGAGCTAATGAAAAACTGTTTTTT.

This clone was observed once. The CDR3 nucleotides are TGTGCCAGCACCGGAGCCACTAATGAAAAACTGTTTTTT. Amino acid sequence: CASTGATNEKLFF. The J gene is TRBJ1-4, the V gene TRBV25-1; unclear D gene. The V end lost 7 bases, the J end lost 2 bases, and 8 bases lay between the germline ends. This CDR3 comprises 13 residues. CDR1 and CDR2 from the germline V gene are MGHDK and SYGVNS.

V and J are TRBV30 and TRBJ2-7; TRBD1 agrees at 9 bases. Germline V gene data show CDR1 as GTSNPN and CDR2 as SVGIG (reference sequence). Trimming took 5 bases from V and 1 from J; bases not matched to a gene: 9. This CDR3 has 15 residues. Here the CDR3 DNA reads TGTGCCTGGGGACCAAAGACAGGGGGTTCCTACGAGCAGTACTTC. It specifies CAWGPKTGGSYEQYF.

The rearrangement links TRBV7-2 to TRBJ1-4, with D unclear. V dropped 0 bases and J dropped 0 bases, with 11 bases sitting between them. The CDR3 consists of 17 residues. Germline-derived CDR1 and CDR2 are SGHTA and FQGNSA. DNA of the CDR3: TGTGCCAGCAGCTTAGCGCAAGCCGCCACAACTAATGAAAAACTGTTTTTT. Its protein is CASSLAQAATTNEKLFF.

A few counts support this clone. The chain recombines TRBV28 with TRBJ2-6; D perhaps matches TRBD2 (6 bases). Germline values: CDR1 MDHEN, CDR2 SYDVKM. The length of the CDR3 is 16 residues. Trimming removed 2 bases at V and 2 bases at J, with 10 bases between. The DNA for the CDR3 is TGTGCCAGCAGTTTAGACCCGGGAGCTGGGGCCAACGTCCTGACTTTC. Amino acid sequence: CASSLDPGAGANVLTF.

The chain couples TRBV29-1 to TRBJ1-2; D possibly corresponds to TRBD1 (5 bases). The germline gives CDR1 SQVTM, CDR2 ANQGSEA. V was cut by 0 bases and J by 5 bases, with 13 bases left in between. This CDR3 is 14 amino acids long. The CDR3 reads CSVEDGGVRYGYTF. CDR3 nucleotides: TGCAGCGTTGAAGATGGAGGGGTTAGGTATGGCTACACCTTC.

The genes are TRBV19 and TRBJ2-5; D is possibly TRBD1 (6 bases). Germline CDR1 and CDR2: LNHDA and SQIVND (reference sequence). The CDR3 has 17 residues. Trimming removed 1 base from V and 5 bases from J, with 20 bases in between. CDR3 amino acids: CASSIGFLRRGSETQYF. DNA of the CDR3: TGTGCCAGTAGTATAGGCTTTTTGCGCAGGGGCTCGGAGACCCAGTACTTC.

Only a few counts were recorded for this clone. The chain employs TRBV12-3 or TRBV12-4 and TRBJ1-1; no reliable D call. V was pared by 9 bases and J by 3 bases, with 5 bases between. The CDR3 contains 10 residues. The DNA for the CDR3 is TGTGCCAGTCGTGACACTGAAGCTTTCTTT. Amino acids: CASRDTEAFF.

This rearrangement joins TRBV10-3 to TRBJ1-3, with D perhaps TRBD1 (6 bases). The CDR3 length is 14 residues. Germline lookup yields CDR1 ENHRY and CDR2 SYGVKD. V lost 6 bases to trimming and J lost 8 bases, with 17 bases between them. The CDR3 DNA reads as TGTGCCATCAGCCGGGACATCGAGGCCGACACCATATATTTT. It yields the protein CAISRDIEADTIYF.

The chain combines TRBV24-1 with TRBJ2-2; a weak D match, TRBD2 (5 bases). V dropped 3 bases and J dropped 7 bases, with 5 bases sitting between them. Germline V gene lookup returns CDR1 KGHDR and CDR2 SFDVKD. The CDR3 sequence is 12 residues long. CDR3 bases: TGTGCCACCAGTGATGGAGGCGGGGAGCTGTTTTTT. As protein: CATSDGGGELFF.

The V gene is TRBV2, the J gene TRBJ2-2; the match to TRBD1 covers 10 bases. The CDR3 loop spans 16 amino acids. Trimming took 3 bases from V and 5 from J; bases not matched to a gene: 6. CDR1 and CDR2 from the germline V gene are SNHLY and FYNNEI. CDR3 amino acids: CASSERQGAVTGELFF. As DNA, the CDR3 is TGTGCCAGCAGTGAGAGACAGGGGGCGGTGACCGGGGAGCTGTTTTTT. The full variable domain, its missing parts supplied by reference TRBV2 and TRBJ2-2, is EPEVTQTPSHQVTQMGQEVILRCVPISNHLYFYWYRQILGQKVEFLVSFYNNEISEKSEIFDDQFSVERPDGSNFTLKIRSTKLEDSAMYFCASSERQGAVTGELFFGEGSRLTVL.

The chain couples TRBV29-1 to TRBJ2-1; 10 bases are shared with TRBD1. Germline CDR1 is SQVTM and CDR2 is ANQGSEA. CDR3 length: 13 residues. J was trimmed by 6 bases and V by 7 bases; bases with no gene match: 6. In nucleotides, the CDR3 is TGCAGCGGACTCGGGACAGGGGCCAATGAGCAGTTCTTC. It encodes CSGLGTGANEQFF.

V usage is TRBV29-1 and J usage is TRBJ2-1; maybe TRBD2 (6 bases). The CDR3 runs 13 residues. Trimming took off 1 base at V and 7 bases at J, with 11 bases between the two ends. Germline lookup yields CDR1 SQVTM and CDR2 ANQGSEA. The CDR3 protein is CSVEAGLRNEQFF. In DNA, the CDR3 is TGCAGCGTTGAAGCGGGACTTCGGAATGAGCAGTTCTTC.

The CDR3 coding sequence is TGCGCCAGCAGCCTCGGGAACTTTAACTCCTACGAGCAGTACTTC. Amino acids: CASSLGNFNSYEQYF. V usage is TRBV5-1 and J usage is TRBJ2-7, with D possibly matching TRBD2 (5 bases). The ends were cut back, 4 bases at V and 0 bases at J, with 14 bases in the middle. This CDR3 is built from 15 residues. Per germline, CDR1 SGHRS and CDR2 YFSETQ.

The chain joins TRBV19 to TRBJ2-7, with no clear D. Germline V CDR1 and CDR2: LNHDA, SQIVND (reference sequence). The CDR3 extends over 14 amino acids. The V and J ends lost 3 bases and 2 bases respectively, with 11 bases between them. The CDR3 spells CASSIVAGPYEQYF. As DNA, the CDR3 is TGTGCCAGTAGTATTGTGGCAGGTCCCTACGAGCAGTACTTC.

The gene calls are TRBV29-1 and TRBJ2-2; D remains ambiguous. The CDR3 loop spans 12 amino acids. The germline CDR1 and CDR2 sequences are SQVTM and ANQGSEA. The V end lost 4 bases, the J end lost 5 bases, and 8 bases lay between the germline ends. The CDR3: CSVVAGTGELFF. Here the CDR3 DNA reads TGCAGCGTTGTCGCCGGTACCGGGGAGCTGTTTTTT.

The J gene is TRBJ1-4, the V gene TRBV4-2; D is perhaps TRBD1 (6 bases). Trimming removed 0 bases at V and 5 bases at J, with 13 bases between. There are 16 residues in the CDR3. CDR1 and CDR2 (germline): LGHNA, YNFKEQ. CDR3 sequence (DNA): TGTGCCAGCAGCCAAGATCAGGACAGCCGAAATGAAAAACTGTTTTTT. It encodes CASSQDQDSRNEKLFF.

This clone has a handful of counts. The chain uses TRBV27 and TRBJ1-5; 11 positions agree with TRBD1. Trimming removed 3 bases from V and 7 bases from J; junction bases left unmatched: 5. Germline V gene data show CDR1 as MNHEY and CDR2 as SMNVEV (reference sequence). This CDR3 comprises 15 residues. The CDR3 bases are TGTGCCAGCAGTTTGGGTGGGACAGGGGGACAGCCCCAGCATTTT. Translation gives CASSLGGTGGQPQHF.

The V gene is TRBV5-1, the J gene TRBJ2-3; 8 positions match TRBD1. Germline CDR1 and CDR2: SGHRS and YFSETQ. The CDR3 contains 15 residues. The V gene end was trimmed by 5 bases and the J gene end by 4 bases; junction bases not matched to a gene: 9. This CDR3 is CASRFGTGVADTQYF. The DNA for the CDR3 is TGCGCCAGCAGGTTCGGGACAGGTGTCGCAGATACGCAGTATTTT. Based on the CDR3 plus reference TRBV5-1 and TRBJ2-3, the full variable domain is KAGVTQTPRYLIKTRGQQVTLSCSPISGHRSVSWYQQTPGQGLQFLFEYFSETQRNKGNFPGRFSGRQFSNSRSEMNVSTLELGDSALYLCASRFGTGVADTQYFGPGTRLTVL.

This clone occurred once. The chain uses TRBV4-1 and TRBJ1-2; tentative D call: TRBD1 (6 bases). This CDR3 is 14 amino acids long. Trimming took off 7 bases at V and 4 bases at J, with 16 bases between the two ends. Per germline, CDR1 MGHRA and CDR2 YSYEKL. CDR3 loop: CASTNGQPIYGYTF. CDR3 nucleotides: TGCGCCAGCACCAACGGACAGCCGATCTATGGCTACACCTTC.

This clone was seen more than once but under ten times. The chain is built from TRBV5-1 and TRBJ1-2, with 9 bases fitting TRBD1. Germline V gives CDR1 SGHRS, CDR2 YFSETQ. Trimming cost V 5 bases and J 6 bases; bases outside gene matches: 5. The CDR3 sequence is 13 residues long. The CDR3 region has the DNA TGCGCCAGCAGGGAGCGGACAGGGGATGGCTACACCTTC. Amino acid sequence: CASRERTGDGYTF.